This TCR beta chain was found in a study of cytomegalovirus exposure and HLA in healthy donors. PCR amplification relied on 60 Vbeta primers (plus 13 Jbeta primers). Only in-frame clones appear in the TCRdb table, and some are missing; sequencing was by immunoSEQ multiplex PCR. Of fewer than 110,000 clones listed, roughly 70% are singletons. Concerning this clone: Antigen specificity is unknown.

The junction had 12 bases not matched to a gene; V was cut back by 8 bases and J by 4 bases. The germline V gene has CDR1 SGHRS and CDR2 YFSETQ. This CDR3 spans 17 amino acids. Study results and caveats: V- and J-gene trimming of TCR beta was linked (in a later analysis) to a missense DCLRE1C variant.

This chain joins TRBV5-1 and TRBJ2-6, with 10 bases that match TRBD1. The source material was PBMCs. This TCR derives from a man aged 50 to 60 in good health and CMV-seronegative. CDR3 protein: CASERTGGPMGANVLTF. CDR3 in DNA: TGCGCCAGTGAACGGACAGGGGGACCGATGGGGGCCAACGTCCTGACTTTC.